The clone carrying this T cell receptor (beta chain) was recorded many times. The entry originates in a study of read filtering for tumor transcriptome and immune sequencing. In germline, CDR1 is DFQATT, CDR2 SNEGSKA (reference sequence). This CDR3 has 14 amino acids. V lost 6 bases, J lost 0 bases, and 13 bases lay in between. From roughly 390 ng of RNA, a library with molecular barcoded alpha/delta and beta/gamma adaptors was made. MiXCR was run by TCRdb on the reads, yielding one entry per CDR3 protein. The table has about 38,000 distinct CDR3 sequences, roughly 13% seen once. The V call is TRBV20-1, the J call TRBJ2-3; tentative D call: TRBD2 (6 bases). The receptor's source is a donor at least 40 years old with multiple myeloma. Specimen: a population of CD138-negative cells sorted from bone marrow. CDR3 protein: CSARLTRSTDTQYF. The CDR3 DNA reads as TGCAGTGCCAGATTGACTAGGAGCACAGATACGCAGTATTTT.